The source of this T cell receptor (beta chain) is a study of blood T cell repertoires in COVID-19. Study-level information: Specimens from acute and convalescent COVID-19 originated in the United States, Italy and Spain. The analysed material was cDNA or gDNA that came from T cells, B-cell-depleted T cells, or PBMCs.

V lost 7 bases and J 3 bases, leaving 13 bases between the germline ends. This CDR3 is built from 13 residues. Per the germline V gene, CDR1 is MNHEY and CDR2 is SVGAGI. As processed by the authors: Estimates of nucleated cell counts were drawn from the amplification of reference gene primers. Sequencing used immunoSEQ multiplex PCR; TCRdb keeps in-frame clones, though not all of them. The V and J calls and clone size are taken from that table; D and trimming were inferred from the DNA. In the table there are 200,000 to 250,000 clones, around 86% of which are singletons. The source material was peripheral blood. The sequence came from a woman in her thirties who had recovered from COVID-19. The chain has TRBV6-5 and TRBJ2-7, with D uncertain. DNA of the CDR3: TGTGCCAGCACCCCGCCGGGTGGCTACGAGCAGTACTTC. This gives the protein CASTPPGGYEQYF.